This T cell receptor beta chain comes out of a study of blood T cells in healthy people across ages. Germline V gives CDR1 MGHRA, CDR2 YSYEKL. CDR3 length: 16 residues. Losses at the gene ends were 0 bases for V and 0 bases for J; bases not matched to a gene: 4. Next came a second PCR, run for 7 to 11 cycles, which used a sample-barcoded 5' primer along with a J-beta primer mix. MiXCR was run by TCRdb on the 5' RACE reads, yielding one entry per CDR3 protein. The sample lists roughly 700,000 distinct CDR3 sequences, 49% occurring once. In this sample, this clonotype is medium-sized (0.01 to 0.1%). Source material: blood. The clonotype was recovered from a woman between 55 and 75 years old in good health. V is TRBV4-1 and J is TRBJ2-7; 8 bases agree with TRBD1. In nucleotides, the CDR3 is TGCGCCAGCAGCCAAGAACGGACAGGGAGCTCCTACGAGCAGTACTTC. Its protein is CASSQERTGSSYEQYF.